This T cell receptor (beta chain) was recovered during a study of T-cell memory formation after mild COVID-19. Study details: In these data, TCR clusters were largely donor specific.

TCRdb fed the 5' RACE reads into MiXCR, producing one record per CDR3 protein. The repertoire holds roughly 600,000 distinct CDR3 sequences, with roughly 18% as singletons. This clonotype showed up many times. With V trimmed by 4 bases and J by 5 bases, 19 bases remained unmatched. The V gene's germline CDR1 is SEHNR and CDR2 FQNEAQ (reference sequence). This CDR3 has 19 amino acids. This clonotype was obtained from an adult woman who had mild COVID-19 (a few samples of this study predate the infection). Cell type and time point are not known. The sequenced sample consisted of PBMCs or a T cell subset sorted from them (not recorded which). J is TRBJ2-2 and V is TRBV7-9; TRBD1 matches at 7 bases. The CDR3 here is CASSSKFLQGTQRTGELFF. For the CDR3, the DNA is TGTGCCAGCAGCTCCAAATTTCTACAGGGGACCCAACGGACCGGGGAGCTGTTTTTT.